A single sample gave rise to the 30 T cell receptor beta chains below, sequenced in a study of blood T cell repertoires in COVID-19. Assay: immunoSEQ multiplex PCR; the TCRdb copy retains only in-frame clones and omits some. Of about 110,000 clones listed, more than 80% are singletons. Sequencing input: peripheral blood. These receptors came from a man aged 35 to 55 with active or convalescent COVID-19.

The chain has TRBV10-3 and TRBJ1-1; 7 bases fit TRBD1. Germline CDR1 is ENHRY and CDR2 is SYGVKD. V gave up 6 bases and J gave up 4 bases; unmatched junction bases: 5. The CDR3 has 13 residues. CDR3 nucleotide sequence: TGTGCCATCAGAGGACAGGCGAGCACTGAAGCTTTCTTT. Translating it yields CAIRGQASTEAFF.

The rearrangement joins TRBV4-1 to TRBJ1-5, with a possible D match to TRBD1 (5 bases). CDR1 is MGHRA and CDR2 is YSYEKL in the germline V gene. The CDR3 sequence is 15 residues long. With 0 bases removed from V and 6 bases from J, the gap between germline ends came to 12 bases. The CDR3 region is CASSQDPGKPQPQHF. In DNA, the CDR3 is TGCGCCAGCAGCCAAGATCCAGGGAAACCTCAGCCCCAGCATTTT.

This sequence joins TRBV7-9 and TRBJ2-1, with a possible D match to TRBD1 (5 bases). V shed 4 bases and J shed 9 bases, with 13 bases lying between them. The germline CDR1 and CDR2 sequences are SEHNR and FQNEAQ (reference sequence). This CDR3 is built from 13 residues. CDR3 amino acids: CASSYPTVREQFF. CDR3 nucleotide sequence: TGTGCCAGCAGCTACCCGACAGTACGTGAGCAGTTCTTC.

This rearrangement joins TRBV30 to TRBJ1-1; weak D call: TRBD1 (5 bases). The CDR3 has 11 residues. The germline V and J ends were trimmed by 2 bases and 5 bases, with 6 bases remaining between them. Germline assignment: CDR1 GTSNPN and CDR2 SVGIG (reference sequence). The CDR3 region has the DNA TGTGCCTGGAGTCGGGGGACTGAAGCTTTCTTT. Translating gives CAWSRGTEAFF.

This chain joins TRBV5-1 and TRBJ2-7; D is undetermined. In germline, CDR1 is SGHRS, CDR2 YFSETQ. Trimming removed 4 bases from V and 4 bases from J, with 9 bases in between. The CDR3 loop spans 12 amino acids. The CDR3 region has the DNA TGCGCCAGCAGCACCGTCGGGTACGAGCAGTACTTC. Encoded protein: CASSTVGYEQYF.

CDR3 nucleotides: TGTGCCAGCAGCCCCCGGGGCCCTAGCGGGAGCACCCTCTACGAGCAGTACTTC. Amino acids: CASSPRGPSGSTLYEQYF. This chain uses TRBV7-3 with TRBJ2-7; 10 bases are a match to TRBD2. Germline V gene lookup returns CDR1 SGHTA and CDR2 FQGTGA. This CDR3 has 18 residues. J lost 3 bases, V lost 5 bases, and 16 bases had no gene match.

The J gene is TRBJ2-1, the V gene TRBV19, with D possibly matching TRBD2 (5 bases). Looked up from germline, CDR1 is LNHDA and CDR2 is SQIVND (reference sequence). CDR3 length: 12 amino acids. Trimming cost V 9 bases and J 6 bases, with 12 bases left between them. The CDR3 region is CASTDSGNEQFF. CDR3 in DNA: TGTGCCAGCACGGACTCCGGCAATGAGCAGTTCTTC.

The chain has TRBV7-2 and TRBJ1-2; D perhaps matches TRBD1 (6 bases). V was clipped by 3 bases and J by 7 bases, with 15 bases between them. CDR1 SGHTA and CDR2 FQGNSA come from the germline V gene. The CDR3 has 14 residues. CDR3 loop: CASSLSQGIRGYTF. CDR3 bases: TGTGCCAGCAGCTTGTCTCAGGGGATTCGTGGCTACACCTTC.

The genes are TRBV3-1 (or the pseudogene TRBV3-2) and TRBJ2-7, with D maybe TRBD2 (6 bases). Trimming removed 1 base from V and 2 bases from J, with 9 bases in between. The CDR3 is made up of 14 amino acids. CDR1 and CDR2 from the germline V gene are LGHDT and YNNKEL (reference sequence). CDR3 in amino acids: CASSQGAGTYEQYF. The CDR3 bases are TGTGCCAGCAGCCAAGGGGCGGGGACCTACGAGCAGTACTTC.

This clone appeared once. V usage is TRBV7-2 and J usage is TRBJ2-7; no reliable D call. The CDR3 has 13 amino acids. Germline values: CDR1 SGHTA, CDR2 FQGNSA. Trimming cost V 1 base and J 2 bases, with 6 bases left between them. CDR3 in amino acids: CASSLGVAYEQYF. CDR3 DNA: TGTGCCAGCAGCTTAGGCGTGGCCTACGAGCAGTACTTC.

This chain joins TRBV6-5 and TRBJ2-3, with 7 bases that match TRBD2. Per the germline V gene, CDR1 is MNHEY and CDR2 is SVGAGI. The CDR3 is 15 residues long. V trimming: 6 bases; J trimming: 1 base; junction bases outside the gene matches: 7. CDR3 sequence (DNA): TGTGCCAGCAGAACGGGAGGATCCGGCACAGATACGCAGTATTTT. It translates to CASRTGGSGTDTQYF.

The CDR3 loop is CASSLGLAGSHSYEQYF. CDR3 in DNA: TGTGCCAGCAGCTTGGGGCTAGCGGGCTCTCACTCCTACGAGCAGTACTTC. The chain has TRBV7-9 and TRBJ2-7, with 8 bases that match TRBD2. There are 17 residues in the CDR3. Germline trimming cut 3 bases from V and 0 bases from J; bases unmatched to any gene: 10. Germline lookup yields CDR1 SEHNR and CDR2 FQNEAQ (reference sequence).

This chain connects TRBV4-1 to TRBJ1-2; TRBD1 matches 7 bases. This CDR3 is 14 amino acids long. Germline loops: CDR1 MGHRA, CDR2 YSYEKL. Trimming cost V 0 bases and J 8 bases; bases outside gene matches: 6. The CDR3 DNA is TGCGCCAGCAGCCAAGATACACAGGGGATCGGCTACACCTTC. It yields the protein CASSQDTQGIGYTF.

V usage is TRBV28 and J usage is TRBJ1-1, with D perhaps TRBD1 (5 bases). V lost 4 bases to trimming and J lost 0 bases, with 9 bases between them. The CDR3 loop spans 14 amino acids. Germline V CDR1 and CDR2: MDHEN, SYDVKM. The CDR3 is CASSWGSLNTEAFF. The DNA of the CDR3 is TGTGCCAGCAGTTGGGGCAGCTTGAACACTGAAGCTTTCTTT.

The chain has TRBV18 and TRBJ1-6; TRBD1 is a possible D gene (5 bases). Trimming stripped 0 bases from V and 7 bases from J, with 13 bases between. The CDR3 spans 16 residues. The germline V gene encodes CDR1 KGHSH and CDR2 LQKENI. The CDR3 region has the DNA TGTGCCAGCTCACCACCCTGGCAGGGTCCCAATTCACCCCTCCACTTT. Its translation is CASSPPWQGPNSPLHF.

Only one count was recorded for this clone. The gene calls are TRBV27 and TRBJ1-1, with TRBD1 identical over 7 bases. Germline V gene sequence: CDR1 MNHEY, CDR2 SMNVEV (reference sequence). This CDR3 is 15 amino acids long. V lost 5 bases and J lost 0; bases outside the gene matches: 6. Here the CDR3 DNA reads TGTGCCAGCAGTAGCGACAGGGCCCTGAACACTGAAGCTTTCTTT. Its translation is CASSSDRALNTEAFF.

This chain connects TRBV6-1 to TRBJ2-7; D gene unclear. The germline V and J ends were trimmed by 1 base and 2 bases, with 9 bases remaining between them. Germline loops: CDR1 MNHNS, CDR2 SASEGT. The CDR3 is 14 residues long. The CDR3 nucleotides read TGTGCCAGCAGTGAAGTCGCGGAGACCTACGAGCAGTACTTC. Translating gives CASSEVAETYEQYF.

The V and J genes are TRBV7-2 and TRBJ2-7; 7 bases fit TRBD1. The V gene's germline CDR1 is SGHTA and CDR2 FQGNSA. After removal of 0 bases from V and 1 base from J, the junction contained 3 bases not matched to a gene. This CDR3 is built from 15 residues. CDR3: CASSLAGTVSYEQYF. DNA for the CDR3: TGTGCCAGCAGCTTAGCCGGGACAGTATCCTACGAGCAGTACTTC.

CDR3 loop: CASSLPTLETQYF. CDR3 DNA: TGTGCCAGCTCACTTCCCACTCTGGAGACCCAGTACTTC. This sequence joins TRBV18 and TRBJ2-5; D unclear. Germline lookup yields CDR1 KGHSH and CDR2 LQKENI. Trimming shortened V by 4 bases and J by 5 bases, and 11 bases separated the two germline ends. CDR3 size: 13 residues.

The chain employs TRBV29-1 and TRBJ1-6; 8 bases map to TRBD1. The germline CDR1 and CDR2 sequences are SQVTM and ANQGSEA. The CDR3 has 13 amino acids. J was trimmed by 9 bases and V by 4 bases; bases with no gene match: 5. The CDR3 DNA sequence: TGCAGCGTTGTGACAACAGGGGGTTCACCCCTCCACTTT. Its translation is CSVVTTGGSPLHF.

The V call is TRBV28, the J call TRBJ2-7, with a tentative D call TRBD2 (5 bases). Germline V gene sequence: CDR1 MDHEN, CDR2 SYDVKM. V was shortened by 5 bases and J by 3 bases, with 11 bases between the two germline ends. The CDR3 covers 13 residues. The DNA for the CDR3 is TGTGCCAGCAGTCCCCGGGAAAACTACGAGCAGTACTTC. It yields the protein CASSPRENYEQYF.

The CDR3: CASSYSGEDSPLHF. The CDR3 DNA sequence: TGTGCCAGCAGTTACTCAGGGGAGGATTCACCCCTCCACTTT. The chain combines TRBV6-6 with TRBJ1-6, with a possible D match to TRBD1 (5 bases). V was cut by 0 bases and J by 8 bases, with 8 bases left in between. The CDR3 runs to 14 residues. CDR1 is MNHNY, CDR2 SVGAGI, per germline (reference sequence).

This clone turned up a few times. The CDR3 bases are TGTGCCACCAGCAGAGGGGACAGGGGTAGGGAGACCCAGTACTTC. It yields the protein CATSRGDRGRETQYF. The V and J genes are TRBV15 and TRBJ2-5; 10 bases are a match to TRBD1. The CDR3 consists of 15 residues. Trimming at V came to 1 base and at J to 5 bases, leaving 4 bases not matched to a gene. Germline V gene data show CDR1 as LNHNV and CDR2 as YYDKDF (reference sequence). Full variable domain (remainder filled in from reference TRBV15 and TRBJ2-5): DAMVIQNPRYQVTQFGKPVTLSCSQTLNHNVMYWYQQKSSQAPKLLFHYYDKDFNNEADTPDNFQSRRPNTSFCFLDIRSPGLGDTAMYLCATSRGDRGRETQYFGPGTRLLVL.

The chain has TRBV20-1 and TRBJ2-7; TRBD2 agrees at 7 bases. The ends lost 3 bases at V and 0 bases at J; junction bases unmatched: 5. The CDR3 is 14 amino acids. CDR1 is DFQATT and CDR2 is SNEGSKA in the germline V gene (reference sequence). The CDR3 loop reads CSASGLAASYEQYF. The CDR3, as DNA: TGCAGTGCTAGTGGTCTAGCGGCCTCCTACGAGCAGTACTTC.

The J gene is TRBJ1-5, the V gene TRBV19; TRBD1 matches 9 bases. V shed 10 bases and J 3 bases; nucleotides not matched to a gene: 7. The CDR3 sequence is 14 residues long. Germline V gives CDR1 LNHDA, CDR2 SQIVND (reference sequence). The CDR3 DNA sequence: TGTGCCACCTGGGACAGGGTGGACAATCAGCCCCAGCATTTT. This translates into CATWDRVDNQPQHF.

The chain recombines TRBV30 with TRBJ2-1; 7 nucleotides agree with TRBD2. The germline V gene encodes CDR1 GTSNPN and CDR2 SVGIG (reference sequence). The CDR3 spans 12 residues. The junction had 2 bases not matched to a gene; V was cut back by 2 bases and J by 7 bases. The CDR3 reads CAWSWGGNEQFF. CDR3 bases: TGTGCCTGGAGTTGGGGGGGGAATGAGCAGTTCTTC.

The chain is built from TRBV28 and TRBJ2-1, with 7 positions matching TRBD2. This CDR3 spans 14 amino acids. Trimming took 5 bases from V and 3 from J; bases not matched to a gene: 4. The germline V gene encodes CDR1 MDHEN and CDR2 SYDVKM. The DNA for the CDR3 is TGTGCCAGCAGTCCTCCTAGCGGCTACAATGAGCAGTTCTTC. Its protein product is CASSPPSGYNEQFF.

The CDR3: CAWRRRGDGQPQHF. As DNA, the CDR3 is TGTGCCTGGAGGAGGAGGGGTGATGGTCAGCCCCAGCATTTT. The V and J genes are TRBV30 and TRBJ1-5; tentative D call: TRBD1 (5 bases). The ends were cut back, 3 bases at V and 6 bases at J, with 15 bases in the middle. This CDR3 has 14 residues. CDR1 is GTSNPN and CDR2 is SVGIG in the germline V gene (reference sequence).

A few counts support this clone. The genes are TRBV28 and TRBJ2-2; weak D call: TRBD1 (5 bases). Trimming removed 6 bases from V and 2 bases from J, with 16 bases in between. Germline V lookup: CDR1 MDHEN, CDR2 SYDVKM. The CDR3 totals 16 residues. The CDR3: CASSLRQPRNTGELFF. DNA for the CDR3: TGTGCCAGCAGCCTTAGACAGCCGCGAAACACCGGGGAGCTGTTTTTT.

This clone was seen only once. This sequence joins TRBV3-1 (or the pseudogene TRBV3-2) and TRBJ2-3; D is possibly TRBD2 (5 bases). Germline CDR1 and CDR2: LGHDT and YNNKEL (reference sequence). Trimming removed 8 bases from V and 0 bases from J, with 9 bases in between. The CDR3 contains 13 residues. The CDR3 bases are TGTGCCAGCGAAAAGCGGAGCACAGATACGCAGTATTTT. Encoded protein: CASEKRSTDTQYF.